This note documents a single T cell receptor (beta chain) sequence. Its recognized antigen is unknown. No much larger clone exists at a distance of one base, and base qualities are not known. The sample is drawn from a study of blood T cell repertoires in COVID-19 (dated by TCRdb to the early 2020s). Turning to the overall study: The collaborator samples originated in the United States, Italy and Spain and spanned the acute and convalescent phases of COVID-19. The material from the prospective study consisted of cDNA or gDNA derived from T cells, B-cell-depleted T cells, or PBMCs. The dataset comprised deeply sampled blood TCRbeta repertoires from subjects exposed to, actively infected with, or recovered from COVID-19. A freely available public database, intended as a resource for researchers studying the immune response to SARS-CoV-2, is where the repertoires were released. Samples came from the ongoing ImmuneRACE study (first 160 participants) plus 1,254 subjects from 6 global collaborators. A de-identified subject ID, COVID-19 status, age in years and sex were almost always included in the sample metadata. Where available, HLA class I and class II types were obtained from metadata supplied by the sample provider rather than from assay-based typing. Study-wide findings and limitations: The quantity of clinical and demographic metadata differed by source and by participant and was supplied without curation.

The germline V gene provides CDR1 SGDLS and CDR2 YYNGEE. From the cysteine up to the phenylalanine, the CDR3 has a length of 15 residues. Only the CDR3 part of the read is kept: 45 bases, read in frame from the first base. Between the V and J ends, shortened by 2 bases and 4 bases respectively, the junction contains 13 bases. TCRbeta CDR3 regions were amplified from genomic DNA by means of the immunoSEQ Assay, a bias-controlled multiplex PCR. Regarding the original processing steps: The number of nucleated cells in each sample was estimated by amplification of reference gene primers within the assay. Sequence reads were collapsed and filtered to measure the absolute abundance of every unique TCRbeta CDR3 rearrangement. For each sample, productive Simpson clonality was calculated as the square root of Simpson's diversity index over productive rearrangements. This immuneACCESS table, as held by TCRdb, lists in-frame sequences with V and J called but not all clones. Of the missing ones, under half trace to an unresolved V gene in checked studies; the others have no known cause. From that table come the V and J calls and clone size; the DNA was used to work out D and trimming. Within this sample are more than 250,000 clones, with 87% of them counted one time only. Of the sample, approximately 5.7% is held by the ten largest clones.

In the prospective study, participants were 18 to 89 years old, resided in 25 or so geographic areas of the United States, and were enrolled through a virtual design. To assign participants to cohorts, the prospective study relied on clinical history that participants themselves reported in a screening survey and a study questionnaire. For ImmuneRACE Cohort 3, a participant was defined as recovered based on two consecutive negative NP/OP PCR tests, clearance by a healthcare professional, or resolution of symptoms. In the prospective study, mobile phlebotomists collected whole blood, serum and a nasopharyngeal or oropharyngeal swab from each participant. Additional blood draws and questionnaires over an approximately 2-month period could optionally be provided by prospective study participants. Blood samples from the prospective study were shipped frozen or at room temperature prior to DNA extraction.

The material sequenced was PBMCs or T cells enriched from blood (not recorded which). The chain links TRBV9 with TRBJ1-3, and the D gene may be TRBD1, 5 bases matching. The clonotype comes from a woman between 35 and 50 years old who had recovered from COVID-19. The CDR3 reads CASSVSPGFGNTIYF. The DNA sequence is TGTGCCAGCAGCGTCAGCCCAGGGTTCGGAAACACCATATATTTT.